The present T cell receptor (beta chain) was sequenced within a study of blood T cells in healthy people across ages. Through a sample-barcoded 5' primer and a J-beta primer mix, a second PCR was run for roughly 6 to 11 cycles. All cDNA molecules were each tagged by a template-switch adaptor with 12 random nucleotides. TCRdb independently ran MiXCR on the 5' RACE reads; one entry per CDR3 protein. The sample has 1.5 million to 2 million distinct CDR3 sequences; roughly 49% are singletons. Deletions cut 8 bases from V and 7 bases from J, with 12 bases between. The CDR3 spans 13 residues. Looked up from germline, CDR1 is MGHDK and CDR2 is SYGVNS.

The clonotype originates from a woman between 35 and 50 years old in good health. The J gene is TRBJ1-6, the V gene TRBV25-1, with D unresolved. Sample: blood. The CDR3 DNA follows: TGTGCCAGCCTCGGGCTGACCAATTCACCCCTCCACTTT. This codes for CASLGLTNSPLHF.